What follows are 27 T cell receptor beta chains derived from one specimen sequenced in a study of blood T cell repertoires in COVID-19. The data were produced by immunoSEQ multiplex PCR, yet TCRdb's version contains in-frame clones alone and is incomplete. The table shows 50,000 or so clones, with around 86% occurring only once. The specimen sequenced was peripheral blood. All receptors derive from a man aged 70-80 years with acute or convalescent COVID-19.

The chain uses TRBV7-8 and TRBJ2-7, with D perhaps matching TRBD1 (6 bases). The CDR3 extends over 16 amino acids. Germline values: CDR1 SGHVS, CDR2 FQNEAQ. V lost 0 bases, J lost 4 bases, and 16 bases lay in between. DNA of the CDR3: TGTGCCAGCAGCTTAGCGTACCGGGACAAAGGTTACGAGCAGTACGTC. This gives the protein CASSLAYRDKGYEQYV.

In this sample, this clone turned up once. The chain employs TRBV11-2 and TRBJ2-6, with D tentatively TRBD2 (5 bases). The CDR3 totals 19 residues. Germline CDR1 is SGHAT and CDR2 is FQNNGV. V shed 1 base and J shed 0 bases, with 16 bases lying between them. CDR3 residues: CASSLVRGGLRSGANVLTF. Written as DNA, the CDR3 is TGTGCCAGCAGCTTAGTACGAGGAGGACTCCGCTCTGGGGCCAACGTCCTGACTTTC.

Here the CDR3 reads CASSPSGAGANYGYTF. The CDR3, as DNA: TGTGCCAGCTCACCAAGTGGTGCAGGGGCTAACTATGGCTACACCTTC. The chain carries TRBV18 and TRBJ1-2, with D perhaps TRBD1 (6 bases). Trimming pared 2 bases from V and 0 bases from J, leaving 13 bases between. CDR1 is KGHSH, CDR2 LQKENI, per germline. The CDR3 spans 16 residues.

On this clone: The sample contains more than one DNA sequence encoding this CDR3. The chain recombines TRBV7-3 with TRBJ2-2; 9 nucleotides agree with TRBD1. V trimming: 3 bases; J trimming: 5 bases; junction bases outside the gene matches: 4. The germline CDR1 and CDR2 sequences are SGHTA and FQGTGA. The CDR3 covers 15 residues. The DNA of the CDR3 is TGTGCCAGCAGCTTGACAGGGGGTAGTACCGGGGAGCTGTTTTTT. Its translation is CASSLTGGSTGELFF.

CDR3 DNA sequence: TGCGCCAGCAGCTCCGGGGAGGGTGACTATGGCTACACCTTC. It specifies CASSSGEGDYGYTF. V and J are TRBV5-1 and TRBJ1-2; the D is unclear. V shed 3 bases and J shed 3 bases, with 12 bases lying between them. Looked up from germline, CDR1 is SGHRS and CDR2 is YFSETQ. The CDR3 length is 14 residues.

About this clone itself: One end of the junction does not line up with germline, which may come from a read error. CDR3 amino acids: CASGLGRQNEKLFF. The CDR3 DNA reads TGTGCTAGTGGCTTGGGGCGGCAAAATGAAAAACTGTTTTTT. This chain joins TRBV12-5 and TRBJ1-4; possible D gene TRBD1, 5 bases. The germline V gene has CDR1 LGHNT and CDR2 FRNRAP. CDR3 size: 14 residues. The full variable domain, in which reference TRBV12-5 and TRBJ1-4 provide the parts outside the CDR3, is DARVTQTPRHKVTEMGQEVTMRCQPILGHNTVFWYRQTMMQGLELLAYFRNRAPLDDSGMPKDRFSAEMPDATLATLKIQPSEPRDSAVYFCASGLGRQNEKLFFGSGTQLSVL.

The J gene is TRBJ2-5, the V gene TRBV24-1; 8 bases map to TRBD1. CDR1 is KGHDR and CDR2 is SFDVKD in the germline V gene. The CDR3 is 15 residues long. V shed 2 bases and J 3 bases; nucleotides not matched to a gene: 4. CDR3 bases: TGTGCCACCAGTGATTCGGGACAGGCAAAAGAGACCCAGTACTTC. Translation: CATSDSGQAKETQYF.

The chain joins TRBV4-2 to TRBJ2-7; 9 positions match TRBD2. Germline V gene sequence: CDR1 LGHNA, CDR2 YNFKEQ. This CDR3 is 14 amino acids long. J gave up 9 bases and V 2 bases, and 8 bases lay outside the gene matches. Here the CDR3 DNA reads TGTGCCAGCAGCCAAATTAGCGGGAGTGCGGGGCAGTACTTC. Translation gives CASSQISGSAGQYF.

The CDR3 coding sequence is TGTGCCAGCAGCCGTCGACAGGGGGGCACTAATGAAAAACTGTTTTTT. Its translation: CASSRRQGGTNEKLFF. The J gene is TRBJ1-4, the V gene TRBV7-2; 9 bases fit TRBD1. Germline assignment: CDR1 SGHTA and CDR2 FQGNSA. J gave up 2 bases and V 5 bases, and 6 bases lay outside the gene matches. CDR3 size: 16 residues.

The chain employs TRBV6-5 and TRBJ2-1, with 9 positions matching TRBD2. J was trimmed by 7 bases and V by 8 bases; bases with no gene match: 6. The CDR3 contains 13 residues. Germline V CDR1 and CDR2: MNHEY, SVGAGI. The DNA for the CDR3 is TGTGCCAGCTCGAATAGCGGGAGTAATGAGCAGTTCTTC. The encoded protein is CASSNSGSNEQFF.

The V call is TRBV24-1, the J call TRBJ1-5; D possibly corresponds to TRBD1 (6 bases). The CDR3 is made up of 14 amino acids. V lost 2 bases and J 6 bases, leaving 10 bases between the germline ends. CDR1 KGHDR and CDR2 SFDVKD come from the germline V gene. CDR3 nucleotides: TGTGCCACCAGTGATTCCGGGACAACTCAGCCCCAGCATTTT. Translated: CATSDSGTTQPQHF.

This clone has a handful of counts. V and J are TRBV25-1 and TRBJ1-2, with 7 nucleotides matching TRBD1. CDR1 MGHDK and CDR2 SYGVNS come from the germline V gene. The CDR3 loop spans 16 amino acids. The V gene end was trimmed by 2 bases and the J gene end by 1 base; junction bases not matched to a gene: 7. The CDR3: CASSEVTGENNYGYTF. The CDR3 DNA reads as TGTGCCAGCAGTGAAGTCACAGGGGAAAATAACTATGGCTACACCTTC.

The V and J genes are TRBV19 and TRBJ2-2; no definite D call. This CDR3 is 16 amino acids long. V was clipped by 6 bases and J by 6 bases, with 20 bases between them. The germline V gene has CDR1 LNHDA and CDR2 SQIVND (reference sequence). In DNA, the CDR3 is TGTGCCAGTAGCAGATTATCGATCCGGGTGGCCGGGGAGCTGTTTTTT. This gives the protein CASSRLSIRVAGELFF. The full variable domain, in which reference TRBV19 and TRBJ2-2 provide the parts outside the CDR3, is DGGITQSPKYLFRKEGQNVTLSCEQNLNHDAMYWYRQDPGQGLRLIYYSQIVNDFQKGDIAEGYSVSREKKESFPLTVTSAQKNPTAFYLCASSRLSIRVAGELFFGEGSRLTVL.

This chain uses TRBV6-1 with TRBJ1-6, with D possibly TRBD1 on 5 matching bases. The germline V gene has CDR1 MNHNS and CDR2 SASEGT. The CDR3 has 15 amino acids. Trimming removed 2 bases at V and 4 bases at J, with 9 bases between. CDR3 amino acids: CASSERQKYNSPLHF. The CDR3 DNA is TGTGCCAGCAGTGAAAGACAGAAATATAATTCACCCCTCCACTTT.

The chain is built from TRBV6-5 and TRBJ2-3, with 8 bases aligning to TRBD2. Per germline, CDR1 MNHEY and CDR2 SVGAGI. This CDR3 region has 16 residues. V was clipped by 2 bases and J by 0 bases; unmatched bases: 4. The chain's CDR3 is CASSYRSGGSTDTQYF. The DNA for the CDR3 is TGTGCCAGCAGTTACCGATCGGGGGGGAGCACAGATACGCAGTATTTT.

J is TRBJ1-4 and V is TRBV6-5; D gene uncertain. This CDR3 has 13 residues. Trimming cost V 7 bases and J 0 bases, with 6 bases left between them. Germline V gives CDR1 MNHEY, CDR2 SVGAGI. CDR3 region: CASNRATNEKLFF. The CDR3 region has the DNA TGTGCCAGCAACCGGGCAACTAATGAAAAACTGTTTTTT.

The gene calls are TRBV7-8 and TRBJ1-4; 7 bases match TRBD1. The junction had 7 bases not matched to a gene; V was cut back by 6 bases and J by 3 bases. The CDR3 consists of 15 residues. Looked up from germline, CDR1 is SGHVS and CDR2 is FQNEAQ. DNA for the CDR3: TGTGCCAGCAGGCGCAGGGGGGCCCCTAATGAAAAACTGTTTTTT. Translating it yields CASRRRGAPNEKLFF. The entire variable domain, with the rest obtained from reference TRBV7-8 and TRBJ1-4, is as follows: GAGVSQSPRYKVAKRGQDVALRCDPISGHVSLFWYQQALGQGPEFLTYFQNEAQLDKSGLPSDRFFAERPEGSVSTLKIQRTQQEDSAVYLCASRRRGAPNEKLFFGSGTQLSVL.

The sample holds one count of this clone. The chain is built from TRBV18 and TRBJ1-1; TRBD1 matches at 11 bases. CDR1 is KGHSH, CDR2 LQKENI, per germline. The CDR3 contains 16 residues. The trim removed 4 bases at V and 5 bases at J, leaving 9 bases unmatched. The CDR3 loop is CASSLWTGGGRTEAFF. CDR3 DNA: TGTGCCAGCTCACTATGGACAGGGGGCGGTCGGACTGAAGCTTTCTTT.

The DNA for the CDR3 is TGTGCCAGTACGACTTGGAACGACAATGAGCAGTTCTTC. Amino acid sequence: CASTTWNDNEQFF. The gene calls are TRBV12-3 or TRBV12-4 and TRBJ2-1, with no clear D. The CDR3 covers 13 residues. V lost 9 bases to trimming and J lost 5 bases, with 14 bases between them.

V is TRBV5-1 and J is TRBJ1-5; 9 bases agree with TRBD1. Germline CDR1 and CDR2: SGHRS and YFSETQ. V dropped 3 bases and J dropped 8; count of bases not matched to a gene: 6. This CDR3 region has 14 residues. The CDR3 DNA follows: TGCGCCAGCAGCTCGGGACAGGGTTATGAGCCCCAGCATTTT. It translates to CASSSGQGYEPQHF.

The chain couples TRBV7-9 to TRBJ2-2; the match to TRBD1 covers 7 bases. The CDR3 extends over 15 amino acids. Germline V gene data show CDR1 as SEHNR and CDR2 as FQNEAQ (reference sequence). J lost 0 bases, V lost 5 bases, and 3 bases had no gene match. The CDR3 nucleotides are TGTGCCAGCAGCAGGGACAGCTCGAACACCGGGGAGCTGTTTTTT. It specifies CASSRDSSNTGELFF.

V is TRBV18 and J is TRBJ1-5; TRBD1 matches 7 bases. With 6 bases clipped from V and 5 bases from J, the junction kept 10 bases outside the gene matches. Germline V CDR1 and CDR2: KGHSH, LQKENI. The CDR3 is 15 amino acids. CDR3 sequence (DNA): TGTGCCAGCTCGAGGATGACAGGGTCGGATCAGCCCCAGCATTTT. As protein: CASSRMTGSDQPQHF.

The chain is built from TRBV6-2 or TRBV6-3 and TRBJ1-2; 9 bases map to TRBD1. The CDR3 is made up of 18 amino acids. CDR1 and CDR2 (germline): MNHEY, SVGEGT. J lost 4 bases, V lost 2 bases, and 14 bases had no gene match. CDR3 sequence: CASSYNLWTGAYVYGYTF. In DNA form, the CDR3 reads TGTGCCAGCAGTTACAACCTTTGGACAGGGGCATACGTCTATGGCTACACCTTC.

The genes are TRBV30 and TRBJ1-6; D possibly corresponds to TRBD1 (6 bases). Germline CDR1 is GTSNPN and CDR2 is SVGIG (reference sequence). CDR3 size: 14 residues. V lost 6 bases, J lost 3 bases, and 12 bases lay in between. CDR3 amino acids: CACNGQLYNSPLHF. DNA of the CDR3: TGTGCCTGCAACGGACAGCTCTATAATTCACCCCTCCACTTT.

The chain is built from TRBV9 and TRBJ2-7; D possibly corresponds to TRBD2 (6 bases). The CDR3 runs to 14 residues. Germline V gene lookup returns CDR1 SGDLS and CDR2 YYNGEE. V was cut by 4 bases and J by 4 bases, with 15 bases left in between. This chain's CDR3 is CASSPRAAGYEQYF. Written as DNA, the CDR3 is TGTGCCAGCAGCCCGAGGGCAGCGGGTTACGAGCAGTACTTC.

The V call is TRBV7-2, the J call TRBJ2-1; D is unclear. CDR3 length: 15 amino acids. V lost 3 bases and J 7 bases, leaving 16 bases between the germline ends. The germline V gene encodes CDR1 SGHTA and CDR2 FQGNSA. The CDR3 coding sequence is TGTGCCAGCAGCTTCAAAGAGGAGTTTAGAAATGAGCAGTTCTTC. Translated: CASSFKEEFRNEQFF.

J is TRBJ2-2 and V is TRBV19; 13 positions match TRBD2. The ends lost 6 bases at V and 7 bases at J; junction bases unmatched: 8. Germline CDR1 reads LNHDA; CDR2 reads SQIVND (reference sequence). The CDR3 extends over 16 amino acids. The CDR3 reads CASSSLAGGLSGELFF. DNA of the CDR3: TGTGCCAGTAGCTCACTAGCGGGAGGGCTCAGCGGGGAGCTGTTTTTT.